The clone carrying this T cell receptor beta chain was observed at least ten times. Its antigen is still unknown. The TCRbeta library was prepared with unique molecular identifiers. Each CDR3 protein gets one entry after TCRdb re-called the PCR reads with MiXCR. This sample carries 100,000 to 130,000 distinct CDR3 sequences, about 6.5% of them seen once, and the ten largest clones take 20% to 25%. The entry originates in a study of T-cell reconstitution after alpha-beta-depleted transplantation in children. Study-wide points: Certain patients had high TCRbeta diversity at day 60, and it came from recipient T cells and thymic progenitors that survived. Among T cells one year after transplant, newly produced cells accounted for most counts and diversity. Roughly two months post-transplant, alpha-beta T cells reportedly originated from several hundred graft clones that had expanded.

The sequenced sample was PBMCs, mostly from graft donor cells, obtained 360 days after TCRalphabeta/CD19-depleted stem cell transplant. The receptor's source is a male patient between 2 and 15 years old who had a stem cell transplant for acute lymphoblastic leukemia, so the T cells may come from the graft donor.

The CDR3 sequence is CASRGGSYEQYF. Written as DNA, the CDR3 is TGTGCCAGCAGGGGCGGCTCCTACGAGCAGTACTTC. The genes are TRBV27 and TRBJ2-7; D not certain. Germline lookup yields CDR1 MNHEY and CDR2 SMNVEV (reference sequence). The CDR3 is 12 amino acids. V gave up 6 bases and J gave up 0 bases, with 6 bases separating them.